The 2 T cell receptor beta chains below come from one sample, sequenced in a study of T cells in Graves' hyperthyroidism and ophthalmopathy. RNA transcripts were the template for amplifying TCR beta CDR3 regions. An initial round of RT-PCR targeting the TCR CDR3 relied on the HTBI primer set. TCRdb used MiXCR to reprocess the multiplex PCR reads, holding one entry per CDR3 protein. The sample yields roughly 500,000 distinct CDR3 sequences, roughly 15% seen once. The sequenced material came from blood. These receptors all come from a woman aged 25-40 years with Graves' ophthalmopathy.

This clonotype was observed at least ten times. The chain uses TRBV5-1 and TRBJ2-3; TRBD2 agrees at 8 bases. Germline trimming cut 1 base from V and 0 bases from J; bases unmatched to any gene: 7. From germline, CDR1 is SGHRS and CDR2 YFSETQ. This CDR3 has 17 residues. The CDR3 reads CASSLRVSGTSTDTQYF. CDR3 sequence (DNA): TGCGCCAGCAGCTTGAGAGTTAGCGGGACTAGCACAGATACGCAGTATTTT.

In this sample, this clonotype turned up many times. V is TRBV20-1 and J is TRBJ2-7; D uncertain. The V gene lost 2 bases and the J gene lost 5 bases, with 13 bases spanning the gap. Germline lookup yields CDR1 DFQATT and CDR2 SNEGSKA (reference sequence). The CDR3 covers 13 residues. The CDR3 loop is CSARTYRVHEQYF. DNA for the CDR3: TGCAGTGCTAGAACTTATAGGGTCCACGAGCAGTACTTC.